This T cell receptor (beta chain) was captured in a study of blood T cell repertoires in COVID-19. Background on the study: T cells, B-cell-depleted T cells, or PBMCs provided the cDNA or gDNA that served as material.

Measured with immunoSEQ multiplex PCR; TCRdb has only the in-frame clones, and not every one. The sample yields about 88,000 clones, 90% seen once. CDR1 is LNHDA, CDR2 SQIVND, per germline (reference sequence). This CDR3 contains 15 residues. The ends lost 6 bases at V and 9 bases at J; junction bases unmatched: 12. The sample consisted of peripheral blood. This receptor was taken from a man aged 55-75 years with acute or convalescent COVID-19. The V call is TRBV19, the J call TRBJ2-1; 9 bases agree with TRBD1. The CDR3 protein is CASRGLGTGPIEQFF. Written as DNA, the CDR3 is TGTGCCAGTAGGGGACTCGGGACAGGGCCTATTGAGCAGTTCTTC.